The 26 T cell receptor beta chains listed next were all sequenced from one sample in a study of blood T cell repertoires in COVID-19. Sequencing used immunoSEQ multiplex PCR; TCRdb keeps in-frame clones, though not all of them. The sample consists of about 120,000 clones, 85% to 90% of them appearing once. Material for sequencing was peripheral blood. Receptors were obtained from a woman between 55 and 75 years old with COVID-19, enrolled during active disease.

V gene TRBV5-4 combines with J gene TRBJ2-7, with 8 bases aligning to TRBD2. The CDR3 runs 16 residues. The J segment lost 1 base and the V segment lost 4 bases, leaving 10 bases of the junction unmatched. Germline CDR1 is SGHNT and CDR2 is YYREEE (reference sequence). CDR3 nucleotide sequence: TGTGCCAGCAGCCCCCGAAGCGGGGGCCGGTCCTACGAGCAGTACTTC. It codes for CASSPRSGGRSYEQYF.

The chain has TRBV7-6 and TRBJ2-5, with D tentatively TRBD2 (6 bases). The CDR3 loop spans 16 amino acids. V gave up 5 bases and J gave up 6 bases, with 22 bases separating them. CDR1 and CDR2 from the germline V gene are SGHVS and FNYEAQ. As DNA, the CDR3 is TGTGCCAGCAGCGATCATTTGGTAGCGGTCGGGCAGACCCAGTACTTC. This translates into CASSDHLVAVGQTQYF.

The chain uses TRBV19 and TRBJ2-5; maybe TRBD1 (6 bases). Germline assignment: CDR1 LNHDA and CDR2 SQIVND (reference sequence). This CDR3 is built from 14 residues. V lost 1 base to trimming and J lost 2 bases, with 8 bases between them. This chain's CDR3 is CASSIGRGQETQYF. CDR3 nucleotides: TGTGCCAGTAGTATAGGCAGGGGACAAGAGACCCAGTACTTC.

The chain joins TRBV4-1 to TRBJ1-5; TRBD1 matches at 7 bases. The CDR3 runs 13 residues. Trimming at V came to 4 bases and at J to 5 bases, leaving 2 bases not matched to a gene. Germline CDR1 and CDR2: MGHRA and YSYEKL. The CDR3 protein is CASSPQGYQPQHF. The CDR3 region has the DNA TGCGCCAGCAGCCCACAGGGGTATCAGCCCCAGCATTTT.

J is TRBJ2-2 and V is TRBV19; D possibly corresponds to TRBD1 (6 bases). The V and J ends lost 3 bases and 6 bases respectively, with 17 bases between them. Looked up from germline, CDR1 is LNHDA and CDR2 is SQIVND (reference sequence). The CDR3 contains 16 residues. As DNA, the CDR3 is TGTGCCAGTAGTATGACCTCAGGGGTGTCGTCCGGGGAGCTGTTTTTT. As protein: CASSMTSGVSSGELFF.

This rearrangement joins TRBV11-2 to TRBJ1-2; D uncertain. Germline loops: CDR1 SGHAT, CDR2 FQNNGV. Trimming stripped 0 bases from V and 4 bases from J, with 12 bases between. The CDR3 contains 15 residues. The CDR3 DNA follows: TGTGCCAGCAGCTTAGACGGGGAGCAAGGCTATGGCTACACCTTC. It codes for CASSLDGEQGYGYTF.

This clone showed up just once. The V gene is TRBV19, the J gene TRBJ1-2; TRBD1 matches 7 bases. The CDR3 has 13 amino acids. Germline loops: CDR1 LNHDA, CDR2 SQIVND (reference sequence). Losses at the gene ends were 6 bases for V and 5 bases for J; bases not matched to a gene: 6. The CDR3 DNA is TGTGCCAGTAGCCCCGGGACAGTTTATGGCTACACCTTC. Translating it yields CASSPGTVYGYTF.

The CDR3 DNA reads as TGTGCCAGCAGCCCCGGGACTAGCCTTGAGACCCAGTACTTC. This gives the protein CASSPGTSLETQYF. The rearrangement uses TRBV7-3 and TRBJ2-5; 9 bases agree with TRBD2. Germline V gene data show CDR1 as SGHTA and CDR2 as FQGTGA. This CDR3 comprises 14 residues. V dropped 5 bases and J dropped 5; count of bases not matched to a gene: 6.

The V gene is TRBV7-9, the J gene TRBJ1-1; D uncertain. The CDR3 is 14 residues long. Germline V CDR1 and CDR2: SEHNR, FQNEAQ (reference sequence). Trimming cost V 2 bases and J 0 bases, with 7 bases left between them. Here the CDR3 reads CASSLPGMNTEAFF. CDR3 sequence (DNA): TGTGCCAGCAGCTTACCTGGCATGAACACTGAAGCTTTCTTT.

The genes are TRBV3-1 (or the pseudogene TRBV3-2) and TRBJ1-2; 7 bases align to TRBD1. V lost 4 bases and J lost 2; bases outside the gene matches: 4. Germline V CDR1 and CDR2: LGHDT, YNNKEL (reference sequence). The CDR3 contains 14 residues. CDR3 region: CASSLRDRNYGYTF. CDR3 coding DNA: TGTGCCAGCAGCCTCCGGGACAGAAACTATGGCTACACCTTC.

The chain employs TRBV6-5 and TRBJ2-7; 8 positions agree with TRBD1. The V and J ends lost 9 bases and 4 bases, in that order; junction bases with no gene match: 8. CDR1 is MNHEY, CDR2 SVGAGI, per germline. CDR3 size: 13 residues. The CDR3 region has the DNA TGTGCCAGTAGGACAGGGTTCTTTTACGAGCAGTACTTC. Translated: CASRTGFFYEQYF.

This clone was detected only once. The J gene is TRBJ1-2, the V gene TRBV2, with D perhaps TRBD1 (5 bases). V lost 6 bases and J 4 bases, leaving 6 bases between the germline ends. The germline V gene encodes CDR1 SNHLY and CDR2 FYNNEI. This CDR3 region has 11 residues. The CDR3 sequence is CASSGGYGYTF. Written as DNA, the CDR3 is TGTGCCAGCAGCGGGGGCTATGGCTACACCTTC. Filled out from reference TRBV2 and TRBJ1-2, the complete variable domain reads EPEVTQTPSHQVTQMGQEVILRCVPISNHLYFYWYRQILGQKVEFLVSFYNNEISEKSEIFDDQFSVERPDGSNFTLKIRSTKLEDSAMYFCASSGGYGYTFGSGTRLTVV.

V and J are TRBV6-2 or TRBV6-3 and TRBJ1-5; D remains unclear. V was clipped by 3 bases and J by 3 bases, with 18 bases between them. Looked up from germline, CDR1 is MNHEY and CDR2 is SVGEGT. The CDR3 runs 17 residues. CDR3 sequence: CASSYYPPAGNNQPQHF. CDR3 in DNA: TGTGCCAGCAGTTATTACCCCCCGGCGGGAAACAATCAGCCCCAGCATTTT.

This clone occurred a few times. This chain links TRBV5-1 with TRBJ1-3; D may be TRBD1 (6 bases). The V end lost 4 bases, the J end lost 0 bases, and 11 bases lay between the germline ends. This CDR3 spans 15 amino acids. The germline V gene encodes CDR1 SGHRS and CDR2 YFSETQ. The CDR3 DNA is TGCGCCAGCAGCCCGGACAGTAACTCTGGAAACACCATATATTTT. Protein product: CASSPDSNSGNTIYF.

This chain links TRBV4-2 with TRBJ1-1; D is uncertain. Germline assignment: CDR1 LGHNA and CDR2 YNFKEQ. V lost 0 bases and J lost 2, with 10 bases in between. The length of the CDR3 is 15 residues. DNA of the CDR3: TGTGCCAGCAGCCAAGATTATGGCAGTAACACTGAAGCTTTCTTT. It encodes CASSQDYGSNTEAFF.

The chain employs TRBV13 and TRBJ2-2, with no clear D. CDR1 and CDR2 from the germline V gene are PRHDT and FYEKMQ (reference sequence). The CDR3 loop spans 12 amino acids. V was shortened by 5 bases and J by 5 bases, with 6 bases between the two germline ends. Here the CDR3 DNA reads TGTGCCAGCAGCCCCGGGACCGGGGAGCTGTTTTTT. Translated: CASSPGTGELFF.

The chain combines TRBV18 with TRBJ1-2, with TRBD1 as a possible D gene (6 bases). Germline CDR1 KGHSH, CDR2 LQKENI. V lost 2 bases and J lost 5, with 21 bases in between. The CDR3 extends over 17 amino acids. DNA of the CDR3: TGTGCCAGCTCACCAGGGGAAGGGACGGGACAAACATATGGCTACACCTTC. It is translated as CASSPGEGTGQTYGYTF.

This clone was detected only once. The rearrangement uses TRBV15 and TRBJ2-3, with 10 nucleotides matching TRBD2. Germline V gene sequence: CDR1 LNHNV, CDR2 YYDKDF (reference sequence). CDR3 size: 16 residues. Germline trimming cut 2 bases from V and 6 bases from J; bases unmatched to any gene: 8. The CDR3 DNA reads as TGTGCCACCAGCAGATACCTAGCGGGGGATGGCGATACGCAGTATTTT. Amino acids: CATSRYLAGDGDTQYF.

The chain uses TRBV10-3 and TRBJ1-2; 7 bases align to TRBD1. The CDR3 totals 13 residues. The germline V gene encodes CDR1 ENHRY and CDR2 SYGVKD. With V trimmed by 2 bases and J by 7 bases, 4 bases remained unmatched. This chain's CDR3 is CAISEEGAGGYTF. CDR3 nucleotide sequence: TGTGCCATCAGTGAGGAGGGGGCGGGTGGCTACACCTTC.

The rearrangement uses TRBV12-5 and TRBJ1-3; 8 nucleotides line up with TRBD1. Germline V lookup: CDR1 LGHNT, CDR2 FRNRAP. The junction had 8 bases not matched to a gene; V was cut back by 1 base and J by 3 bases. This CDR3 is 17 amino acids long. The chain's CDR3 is CASGLGKGQVFGNTIYF. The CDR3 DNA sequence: TGTGCTAGTGGTTTGGGAAAGGGACAGGTGTTTGGAAACACCATATATTTT.

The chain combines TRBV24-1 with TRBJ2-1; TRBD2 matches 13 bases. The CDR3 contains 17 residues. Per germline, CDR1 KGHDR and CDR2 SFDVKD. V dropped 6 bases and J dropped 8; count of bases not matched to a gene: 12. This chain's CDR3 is CATSLSTGTSGADEQFF. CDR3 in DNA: TGTGCCACCAGTTTAAGCACCGGGACTAGCGGGGCGGATGAGCAGTTCTTC.

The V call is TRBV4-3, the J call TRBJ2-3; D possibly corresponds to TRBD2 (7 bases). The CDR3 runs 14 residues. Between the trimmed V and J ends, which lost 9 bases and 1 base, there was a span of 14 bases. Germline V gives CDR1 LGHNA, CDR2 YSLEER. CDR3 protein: CASTGGLGTDTQYF. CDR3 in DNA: TGCGCCAGTACCGGGGGGCTAGGCACAGATACGCAGTATTTT.

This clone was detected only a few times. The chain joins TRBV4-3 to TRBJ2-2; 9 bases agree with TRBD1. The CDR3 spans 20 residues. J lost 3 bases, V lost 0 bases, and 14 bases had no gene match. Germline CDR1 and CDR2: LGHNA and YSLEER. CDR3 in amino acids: CASSQDAGTGGFGDTGELFF. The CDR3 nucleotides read TGCGCCAGCAGCCAAGACGCGGGCACAGGGGGCTTCGGGGACACCGGGGAGCTGTTTTTT.

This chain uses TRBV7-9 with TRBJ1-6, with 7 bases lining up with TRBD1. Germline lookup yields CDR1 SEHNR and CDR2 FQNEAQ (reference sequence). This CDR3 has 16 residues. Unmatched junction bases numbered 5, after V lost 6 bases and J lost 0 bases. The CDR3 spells CASRQQGSSYNSPLHF. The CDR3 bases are TGTGCCAGCAGACAACAGGGGAGCTCCTATAATTCACCCCTCCACTTT.

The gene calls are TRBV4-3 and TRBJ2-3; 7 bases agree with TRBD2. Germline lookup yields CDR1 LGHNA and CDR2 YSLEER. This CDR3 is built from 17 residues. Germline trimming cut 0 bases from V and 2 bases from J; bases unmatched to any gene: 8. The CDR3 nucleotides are TGCGCCAGCAGCCAAGATCCCCACGGGGGGAACACAGATACGCAGTATTTT. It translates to CASSQDPHGGNTDTQYF.

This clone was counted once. CDR3 region: CASSEAGGALGNTIYF. In nucleotides, the CDR3 is TGTGCCAGCAGTGAAGCTGGGGGGGCGCTTGGAAACACCATATATTTT. The J gene is TRBJ1-3, the V gene TRBV6-1, with a possible D match to TRBD1 (6 bases). V was pared by 0 bases and J by 3 bases, with 12 bases between. Germline values: CDR1 MNHNS, CDR2 SASEGT. The CDR3 length is 16 residues.